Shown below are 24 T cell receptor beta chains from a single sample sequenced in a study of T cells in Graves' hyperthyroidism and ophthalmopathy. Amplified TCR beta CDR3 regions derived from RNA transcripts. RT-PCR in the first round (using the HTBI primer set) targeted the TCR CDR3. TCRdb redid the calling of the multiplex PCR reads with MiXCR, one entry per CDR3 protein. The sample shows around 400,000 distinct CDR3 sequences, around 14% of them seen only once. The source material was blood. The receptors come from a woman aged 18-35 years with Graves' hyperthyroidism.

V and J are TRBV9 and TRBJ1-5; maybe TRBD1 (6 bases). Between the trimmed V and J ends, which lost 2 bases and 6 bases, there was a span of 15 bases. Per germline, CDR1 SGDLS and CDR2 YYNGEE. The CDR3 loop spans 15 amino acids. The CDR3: CASSVSGASGQPQHF. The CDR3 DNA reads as TGTGCCAGCAGCGTTTCAGGGGCGTCGGGTCAGCCCCAGCATTTT.

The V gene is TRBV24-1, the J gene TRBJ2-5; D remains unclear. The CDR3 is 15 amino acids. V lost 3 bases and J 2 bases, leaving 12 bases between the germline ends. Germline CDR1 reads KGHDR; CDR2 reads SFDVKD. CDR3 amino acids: CATSDPSQPQETQYF. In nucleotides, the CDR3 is TGTGCCACCAGTGATCCTAGTCAGCCACAAGAGACCCAGTACTTC.

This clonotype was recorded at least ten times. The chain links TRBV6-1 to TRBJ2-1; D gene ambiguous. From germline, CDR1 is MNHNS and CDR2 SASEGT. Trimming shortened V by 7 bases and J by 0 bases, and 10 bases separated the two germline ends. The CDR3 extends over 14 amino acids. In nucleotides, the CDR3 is TGTGCCAGCAAGGCAGGCAGCTCCTACAATGAGCAGTTCTTC. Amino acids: CASKAGSSYNEQFF.

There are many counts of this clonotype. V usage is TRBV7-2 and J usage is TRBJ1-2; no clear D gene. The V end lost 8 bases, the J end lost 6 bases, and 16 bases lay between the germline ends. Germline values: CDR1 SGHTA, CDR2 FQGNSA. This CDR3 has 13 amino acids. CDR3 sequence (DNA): TGTGCCAGCGAGTCCGGCTCCCGGGATGGCTACACCTTC. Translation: CASESGSRDGYTF.

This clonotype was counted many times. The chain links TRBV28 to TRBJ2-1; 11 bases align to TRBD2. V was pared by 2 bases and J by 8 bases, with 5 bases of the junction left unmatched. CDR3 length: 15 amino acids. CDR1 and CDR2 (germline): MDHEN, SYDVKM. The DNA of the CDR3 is TGTGCCAGCAGTTTAACTAGCGGGAGTATAGATGAGCAGTTCTTC. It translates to CASSLTSGSIDEQFF.

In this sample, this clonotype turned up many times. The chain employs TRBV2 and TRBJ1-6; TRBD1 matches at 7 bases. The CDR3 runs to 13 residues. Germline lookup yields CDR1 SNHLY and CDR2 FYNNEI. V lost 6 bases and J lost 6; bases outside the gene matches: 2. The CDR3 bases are TGTGCCAGCAGCGGGACAGCTAATTCACCCCTCCACTTT. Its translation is CASSGTANSPLHF.

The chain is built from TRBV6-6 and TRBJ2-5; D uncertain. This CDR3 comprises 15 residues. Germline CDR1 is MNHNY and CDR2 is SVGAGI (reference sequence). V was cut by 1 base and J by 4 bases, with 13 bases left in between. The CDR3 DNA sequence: TGTGCCAGCAGTTACTTAGGGTTTCTCCCAGAGACCCAGTACTTC. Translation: CASSYLGFLPETQYF.

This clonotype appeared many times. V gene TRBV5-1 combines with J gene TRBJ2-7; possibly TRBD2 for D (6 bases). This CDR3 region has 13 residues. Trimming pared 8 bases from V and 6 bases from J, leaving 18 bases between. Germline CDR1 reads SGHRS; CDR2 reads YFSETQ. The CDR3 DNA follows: TGCGCCAGTCGCGCGGACGGAGGGTCCGAGCAGTACTTC. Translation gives CASRADGGSEQYF. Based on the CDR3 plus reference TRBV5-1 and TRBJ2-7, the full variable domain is KAGVTQTPRYLIKTRGQQVTLSCSPISGHRSVSWYQQTPGQGLQFLFEYFSETQRNKGNFPGRFSGRQFSNSRSEMNVSTLELGDSALYLCASRADGGSEQYFGPGTRLTVT.

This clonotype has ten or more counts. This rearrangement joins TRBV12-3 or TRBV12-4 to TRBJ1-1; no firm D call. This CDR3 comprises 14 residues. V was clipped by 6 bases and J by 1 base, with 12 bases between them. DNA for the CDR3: TGTGCCAGCAGCTTTCGACGGGAGAACACTGAAGCTTTCTTT. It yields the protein CASSFRRENTEAFF.

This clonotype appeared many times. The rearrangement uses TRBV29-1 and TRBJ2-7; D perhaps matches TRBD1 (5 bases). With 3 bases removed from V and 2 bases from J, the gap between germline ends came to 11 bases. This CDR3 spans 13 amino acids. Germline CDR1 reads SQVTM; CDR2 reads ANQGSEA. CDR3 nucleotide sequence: TGCAGCGTTGACCAGGGCCACCCCTACGAGCAGTACTTC. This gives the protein CSVDQGHPYEQYF.

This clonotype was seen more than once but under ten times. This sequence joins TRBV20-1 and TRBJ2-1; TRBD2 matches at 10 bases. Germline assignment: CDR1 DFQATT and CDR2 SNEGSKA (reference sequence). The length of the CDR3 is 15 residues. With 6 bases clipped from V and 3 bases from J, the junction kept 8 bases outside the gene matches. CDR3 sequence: CSATTGLASYNEQFF. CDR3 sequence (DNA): TGCAGTGCCACGACGGGACTAGCGAGCTACAATGAGCAGTTCTTC.

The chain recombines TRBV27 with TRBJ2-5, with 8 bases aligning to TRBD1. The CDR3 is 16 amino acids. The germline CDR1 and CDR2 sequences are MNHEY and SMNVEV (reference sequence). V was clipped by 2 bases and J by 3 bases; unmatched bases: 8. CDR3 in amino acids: CASSLHPGQAEETQYF. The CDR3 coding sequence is TGTGCCAGCAGTTTACACCCGGGACAGGCGGAAGAGACCCAGTACTTC.

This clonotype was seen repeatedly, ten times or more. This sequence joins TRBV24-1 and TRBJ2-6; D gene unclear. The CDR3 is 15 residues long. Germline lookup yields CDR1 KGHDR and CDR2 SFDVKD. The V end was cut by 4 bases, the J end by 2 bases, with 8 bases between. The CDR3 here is CATSDPGTGANVLTF. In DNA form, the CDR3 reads TGTGCCACCAGTGACCCAGGAACTGGGGCCAACGTCCTGACTTTC.

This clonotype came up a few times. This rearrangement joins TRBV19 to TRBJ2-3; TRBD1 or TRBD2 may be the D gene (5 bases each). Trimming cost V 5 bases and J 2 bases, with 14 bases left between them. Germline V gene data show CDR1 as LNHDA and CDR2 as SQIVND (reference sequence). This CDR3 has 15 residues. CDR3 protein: CASSGSGTITDTQYF. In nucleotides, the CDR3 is TGTGCCAGTAGTGGCTCCGGGACGATCACAGATACGCAGTATTTT.

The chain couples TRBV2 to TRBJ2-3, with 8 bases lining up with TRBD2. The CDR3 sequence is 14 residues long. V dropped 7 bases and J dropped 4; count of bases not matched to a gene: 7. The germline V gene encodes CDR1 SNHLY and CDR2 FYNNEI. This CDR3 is CASTAGGPPDTQYF. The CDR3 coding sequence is TGTGCCAGCACGGCGGGGGGTCCCCCAGATACGCAGTATTTT.

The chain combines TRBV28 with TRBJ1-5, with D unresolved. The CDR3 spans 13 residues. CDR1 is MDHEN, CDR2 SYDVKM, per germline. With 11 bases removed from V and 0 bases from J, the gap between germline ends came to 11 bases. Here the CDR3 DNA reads TGTGCCTGGTCGACGGATAGCAATCAGCCCCAGCATTTT. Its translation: CAWSTDSNQPQHF.

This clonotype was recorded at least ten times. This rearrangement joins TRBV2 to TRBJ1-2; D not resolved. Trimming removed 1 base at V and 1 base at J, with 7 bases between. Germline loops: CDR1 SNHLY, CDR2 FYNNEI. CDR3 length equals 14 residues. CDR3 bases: TGTGCCAGCAGTGAAGAATTCGGTAACTATGGCTACACCTTC. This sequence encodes CASSEEFGNYGYTF.

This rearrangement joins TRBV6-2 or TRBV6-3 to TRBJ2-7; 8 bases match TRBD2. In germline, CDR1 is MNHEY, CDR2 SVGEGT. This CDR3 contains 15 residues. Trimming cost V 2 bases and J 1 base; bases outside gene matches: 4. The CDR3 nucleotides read TGTGCCAGCAGTTACATGAGCGGGAGTTCCTACGAGCAGTACTTC. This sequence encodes CASSYMSGSSYEQYF.

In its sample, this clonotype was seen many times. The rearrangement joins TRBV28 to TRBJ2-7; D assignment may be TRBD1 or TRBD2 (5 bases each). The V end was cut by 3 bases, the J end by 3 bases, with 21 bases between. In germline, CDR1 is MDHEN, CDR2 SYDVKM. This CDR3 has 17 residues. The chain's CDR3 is CASSFIGVGDLDYEQYF. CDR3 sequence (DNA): TGTGCCAGCAGTTTTATAGGTGTCGGGGACCTCGACTACGAGCAGTACTTC.

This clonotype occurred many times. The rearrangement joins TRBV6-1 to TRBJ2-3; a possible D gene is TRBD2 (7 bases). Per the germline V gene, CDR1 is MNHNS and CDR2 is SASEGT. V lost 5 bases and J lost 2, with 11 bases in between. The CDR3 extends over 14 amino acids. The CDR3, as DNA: TGTGCCAGCAGTTCCCGGGGGGCCACAGATACGCAGTATTTT. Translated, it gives CASSSRGATDTQYF.

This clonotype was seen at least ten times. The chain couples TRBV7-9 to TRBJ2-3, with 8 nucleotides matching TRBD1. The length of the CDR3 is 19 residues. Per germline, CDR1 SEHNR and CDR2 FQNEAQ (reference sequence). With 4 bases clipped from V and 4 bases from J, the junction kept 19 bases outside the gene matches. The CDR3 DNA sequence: TGTGCCAGCAGCTCCACAATTCTTGACAGGGGAAGAGGGGCAGATACGCAGTATTTT. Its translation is CASSSTILDRGRGADTQYF.

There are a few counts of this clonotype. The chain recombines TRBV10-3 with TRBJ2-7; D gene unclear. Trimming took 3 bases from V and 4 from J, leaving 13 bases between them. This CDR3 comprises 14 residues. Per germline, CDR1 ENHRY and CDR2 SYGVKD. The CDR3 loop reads CAISDPPIRYEQYF. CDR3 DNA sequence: TGTGCCATCAGTGATCCCCCGATCCGATACGAGCAGTACTTC.

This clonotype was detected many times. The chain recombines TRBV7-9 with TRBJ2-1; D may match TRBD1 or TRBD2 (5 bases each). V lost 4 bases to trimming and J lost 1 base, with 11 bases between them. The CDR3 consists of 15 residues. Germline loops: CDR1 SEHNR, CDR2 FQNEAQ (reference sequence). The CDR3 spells CASSSGAGSYNEQFF. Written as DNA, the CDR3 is TGTGCCAGCAGCTCCGGGGCAGGTTCCTACAATGAGCAGTTCTTC. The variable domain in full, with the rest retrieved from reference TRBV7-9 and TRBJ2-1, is DTGVSQNPRHKITKRGQNVTFRCDPISEHNRLYWYRQTLGQGPEFLTYFQNEAQLEKSRLLSDRFSAERPKGSFSTLEIQRTEQGDSAMYLCASSSGAGSYNEQFFGPGTRLTVL.

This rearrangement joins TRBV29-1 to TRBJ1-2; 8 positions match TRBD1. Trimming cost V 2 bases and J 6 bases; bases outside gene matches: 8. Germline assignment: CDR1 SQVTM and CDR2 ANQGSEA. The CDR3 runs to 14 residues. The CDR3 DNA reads TGCAGCGTTGAACTCGTCAGGGGGCTCGATGGCTACACCTTC. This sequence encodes CSVELVRGLDGYTF.